This T cell receptor beta chain was retrieved from a study of OX40 agonist ivuxolimab in advanced cancers. Describing the broader study: Ivuxolimab, which targeted the costimulatory receptor OX40 (CD134), was an agonistic, fully human IgG2 monoclonal antibody. Intravenous ivuxolimab was administered to patients every 2 weeks at six dose levels: 0.01, 0.1, 0.3, 1.5, 3 and 10 mg/kg. Of the roughly 53 patients in dose escalation, approximately 20 had hepatocellular carcinoma, approximately 15 had melanoma, 9 had renal cell carcinoma and 9 had head and neck cancer. The dose-escalation cohort was around 84% male with a mean age of roughly 62 years, ranging from roughly 23 to 80. Prior anti-PD-1, anti-PD-L1 or anti-CTLA-4 therapy was permitted, and 40% of dose-escalation patients had received checkpoint inhibitors. Three dose-escalation patients achieved partial responses, one with hepatocellular carcinoma and two with cutaneous melanoma. The point of sequencing TCRbeta in the periphery was to test whether ivuxolimab changed TCR sequence diversity and drove clonal T-cell expansion. The paper covers the monotherapy dose-escalation part of the phase I ivuxolimab trial, which included N of about 51 patients.

Looking up the germline V gene (reference sequence) yields CDR1 MNHNY and CDR2 SVGAGI. The CDR3 runs 16 amino acids, cysteine and phenylalanine included. Only CDR3 DNA remains: 48 bases, in frame from the first base. Ends trimmed: V by 7 bases, J by 6 bases; bases unmatched to a gene: 8. The trial excluded patients who had a history of autoimmune disease or who were on systemic immunosuppression. Peripheral blood for TCR sequencing was collected from all dose cohorts at baseline, on cycle 4 day 1, and on cycle 7 day 1. Samples were obtained from an open-label, multicenter, first-in-human phase I dose-escalation trial of ivuxolimab. The trial enrolled adults with locally advanced or metastatic head and neck squamous cell, hepatocellular, melanoma or renal cell carcinoma. CD4+ and CD8+ T cells were sorted separately from peripheral blood before TCR sequencing. To note about this clone: Its antigen is still unknown. Base qualities are not recorded, but no much larger clone differs from it by a single base.

On the study overall, not on this receptor specifically: Low levels of normalized T-cell clonal expansion were also seen in some patients who did not respond. At doses of 0.1 to 3.0 mg/kg, clonal expansion of both CD4+ and CD8+ T cells in blood was seen between baseline and week 6. In the 0.1-3.0 mg/kg groups, partial responders were among the patients with the lowest normalized peripheral clonal expansion, particularly in CD8+ T cells. Which antigens the clonally expanded peripheral T cells were specific for was not determined. After ivuxolimab, more expanded clones were found on average in CD8+ T cells than in CD4+ T cells.

For sequencing of the TCRbeta CDR3 region, genomic DNA was extracted from the sorted cells. The immunoSEQ Assay was used to sequence the TCRbeta CDR3 regions. Held by TCRdb, this immuneACCESS table contains in-frame sequences only and omits some clones. Under half of the omission traces to an unresolved V gene where checked; the cause of the rest is unknown. Within this sample are 60,000 to 80,000 clones, with 81% of them counted one time only. The ten largest clones capture approximately 5% of the sample. Here the chain combines TRBV6-6 and TRBJ2-1; 14 of the junction bases match TRBD2. Material: CD4+ or CD8+ T cells sorted from blood, obtained in a trial of the OX40 agonist ivuxolimab. This TCR was sampled from an adult with an advanced solid tumor such as melanoma, head and neck, liver or kidney cancer. The DNA sequence follows: TGTGCCAGCACCGACCCCGGACTAGCGGGGGGCAATGAGCAGTTCTTC. It encodes CASTDPGLAGGNEQFF.